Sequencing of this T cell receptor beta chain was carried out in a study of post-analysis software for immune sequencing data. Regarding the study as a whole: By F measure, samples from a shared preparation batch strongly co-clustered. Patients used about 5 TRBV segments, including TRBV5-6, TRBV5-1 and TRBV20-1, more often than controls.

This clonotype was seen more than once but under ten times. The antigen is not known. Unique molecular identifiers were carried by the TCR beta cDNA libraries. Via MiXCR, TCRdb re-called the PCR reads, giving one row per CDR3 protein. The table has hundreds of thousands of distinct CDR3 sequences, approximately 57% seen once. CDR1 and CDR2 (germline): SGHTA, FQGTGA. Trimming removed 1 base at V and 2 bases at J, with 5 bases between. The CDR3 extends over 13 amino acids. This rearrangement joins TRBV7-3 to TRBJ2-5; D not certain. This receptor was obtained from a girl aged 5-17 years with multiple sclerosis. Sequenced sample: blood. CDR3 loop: CASSLIGQETQYF. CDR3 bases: TGTGCCAGCAGCTTAATTGGACAAGAGACCCAGTACTTC.